These 4 T cell receptor beta chains share one sample of origin, sequenced in a study of neurological immune-mediated disorders. TCRdb re-called the 5' RACE reads through MiXCR, storing one row per CDR3 protein. Of 55,000 to 75,000 distinct CDR3 sequences listed, approximately 11% were seen once; the top ten hold about 10%. Source material: PBMCs. The receptors shown here come from a woman aged 55-69 years with HTLV-1-associated myelopathy (HAM/TSP).

This clonotype was seen at least ten times. The chain links TRBV5-6 to TRBJ2-2; D uncertain. Looked up from germline, CDR1 is SGHDT and CDR2 is YYEEEE. V dropped 2 bases and J dropped 0 bases, with 5 bases sitting between them. CDR3 length: 14 residues. DNA for the CDR3: TGTGCCAGCAGCTTATACCCGAACACCGGGGAGCTGTTTTTT. Protein sequence: CASSLYPNTGELFF.

In its sample, this clonotype was seen many times. The chain carries TRBV28 and TRBJ1-5, with D unresolved. V lost 5 bases, J lost 9 bases, and 11 bases lay in between. The CDR3 runs to 12 residues. Per the germline V gene, CDR1 is MDHEN and CDR2 is SYDVKM. The CDR3 nucleotides are TGTGCCAGCAGTCTACCCCGTTTGCCCCAGCATTTT. Its protein is CASSLPRLPQHF.

In its sample, this clonotype was seen many times. The genes are TRBV10-2 and TRBJ2-7; 7 bases map to TRBD2. This CDR3 contains 17 residues. Germline trimming cut 0 bases from V and 7 bases from J; bases unmatched to any gene: 15. Germline V gene data show CDR1 as WSHSY and CDR2 as SAAADI. The CDR3 DNA sequence: TGCGCCAGCAGTGAGTCTCGATGGCAGGGCCGGGGGGAAGAGCAGTACTTC. Protein product: CASSESRWQGRGEEQYF.

This clonotype was picked up many times. The J gene is TRBJ2-7, the V gene TRBV29-1; TRBD2 agrees at 7 bases. CDR1 SQVTM and CDR2 ANQGSEA come from the germline V gene. The junction had 11 bases not matched to a gene; V was cut back by 5 bases and J by 4 bases. The CDR3 is made up of 14 amino acids. For the CDR3, the DNA is TGCAGCGTTTCAGAACGGGACTACCAGTACGAGCAGTACTTC. Translating it yields CSVSERDYQYEQYF.